This T cell receptor (beta chain) was recorded in a study of graft-versus-host responses after intestinal transplantation (dated by TCRdb to 2020 to 2022). Study-level background: Multivisceral, liver-intestinal, or isolated intestinal transplants were received by the recipients. Instead of going to the commercial service, samples from a few later patients were sequenced in-house on an Illumina MiSeq and processed with MiXCR. Anti-thymocyte globulin induction was given to all recipients, followed by maintenance tacrolimus and steroids for 2 to 3 years. A cohort of 20 to 25 intestinal transplant recipients, including one retransplant, was enrolled, and a few patients lacking pretransplant specimens were excluded. Donor T cell macrochimerism was defined as a peak of at least 4% donor T cells among recipient peripheral blood mononuclear cells. Graft-versus-host and host-versus-graft alloreactive T cell clones were tracked in the graft, circulation and bone marrow after intestinal transplantation using bulk TCR-beta CDR3 sequencing. To identify alloreactive clones, pre-transplant mixed lymphocyte reaction products were sequenced and compared with unstimulated pre-transplant donor and recipient T cells. What the research found in general, with its limitations: The conclusions were limited by the relatively low number and heterogeneity of the intestinal transplant patients. High GvH to HvG T cell clonal ratios were observed in the allografts of patients with donor T cell macrochimerism. GvH clones turned up in recipient bone marrow, with some appearing earlier in ileal mucosa or blood, a pattern consistent with an intestinal mucosal origin. Peak levels of circulating GvH clones were associated with declines in HvG clones early after transplant.

Libraries came from the immunoSEQ multiplex PCR assay. In most patients, genomic DNA was isolated using the Qiagen DNeasy Blood and Tissue Kit and sent frozen to Adaptive Biotechnologies for TCR sequencing. For most patients, high-throughput TCR-beta CDR3 sequencing of genomic DNA was performed by Adaptive Biotechnologies. Per the original workflow: TCR sequencing data for approximately 17 patients were retrieved from Adaptive's ImmunoSEQ software; a few other patients were processed with MiXCR and VDJtools. To correct CD4 versus CD8 sorting errors, sequences present in both subsets at a frequency ratio below 5:1 were removed. CDR3 nucleotide sequences shared between donor and recipient were removed because the origin of such sequences could not be assigned. To count as alloreactive, a clone needed at least 2-fold expansion over unstimulated cells and a minimum CFSE-low frequency of 0.002% (template counts) or 0.001% (read counts). A clone was considered mappable if detected in the sequenced pre-transplant spleen, lymph node, or MLR CFSE-low populations of the donor or recipient. The cumulative frequency of alloreactive clones was calculated as a percentage of all sequences, weighted by copy number. TCRdb obtained this table from immuneACCESS and retained in-frame rearrangements with V and J assigned. These tables miss some clones; where compared with another copy, unresolved V genes account for less than half of the shortfall, and the remainder is unexplained. V and J calls and clone size follow that table, whereas D and trimming were derived from the DNA. For this sample there are around 90,000 clones; about 95% appear just once. The ten largest make up approximately 0.2% of the sample.

The time point label on this specimen signifies: cells obtained before transplantation from donor or recipient. CD3+CD4+ and CD3+CD8+ populations were FACS-sorted from unstimulated pre-transplant donor and recipient cells taken from spleen or lymph nodes. With regard to this clone: The clone's antigen remains unknown. No base qualities exist here, and no much larger clone lies one base off it.

CDR1 and CDR2, per the germline V gene, are SNHLY and FYNNEI. Cut back by 2 bases and 4 bases, the V and J ends lie 11 bases apart. Reading from cysteine to phenylalanine, the CDR3 counts 14 amino acids. The entry retains the CDR3 DNA only, 42 bases that are in frame from base 1. This chain joins TRBV2 to TRBJ1-1; a tentative D match to TRBD1 spans 5 bases. Sequences were derived from unstimulated CD4+ T cells sorted from spleen or lymph node cells, sampled before transplant. The TCR comes from a human donor who was the organ donor for an intestinal transplant. The sequence in DNA is TGTGCCAGCAGTGAACTTGGGGCCGGCACTGAAGCTTTCTTT. Its protein reads: CASSELGAGTEAFF.